What follows is one TCR beta chain and its context. Antigen: not known. The sample comes from a study of a mutant IDH1 vaccine in newly diagnosed glioma. Sequencing was performed with immunoSEQ multiplex PCR; in TCRdb, only in-frame clones are kept and a portion is missing. The sample lists under 40,000 clones; 81% were seen once. Germline CDR1 and CDR2: MNHEY and SVGAGI. The CDR3 spans 14 residues. V trimming: 6 bases; J trimming: 4 bases; junction bases outside the gene matches: 3. Time point given: week 35, safety follow-up. The vaccine gave 300 ug of a 20-mer mutant IDH1 peptide subcutaneously per dose. Eight vaccinations reached patients in weeks 1, 3, 5, 7, 11, 15, 19 and 23. Donor tumors were new WHO grade 3 or 4 IDH1-mutant, ATRX-lost astrocytomas.

This TCR derives from a man under 40 with glioma. The material sequenced was PBMCs, taken from a glioma patient whose treatment included an IDH1 peptide vaccine. The chain recombines TRBV6-5 with TRBJ1-4, with 9 bases fitting TRBD1. The CDR3 spells CASSGTGINEKLFF. The DNA of the CDR3 is TGTGCCAGCAGCGGGACAGGGATTAATGAAAAACTGTTTTTT.